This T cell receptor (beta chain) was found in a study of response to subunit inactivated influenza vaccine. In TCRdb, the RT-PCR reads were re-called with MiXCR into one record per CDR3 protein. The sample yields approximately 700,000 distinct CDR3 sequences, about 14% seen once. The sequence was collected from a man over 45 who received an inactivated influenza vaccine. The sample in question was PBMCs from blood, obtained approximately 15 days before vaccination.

CDR3 in amino acids: CASSEWRLVTGELFF. The CDR3 nucleotides read TGCGCCAGCAGTGAATGGCGTCTTGTCACCGGGGAGCTGTTTTTT. The V and J genes are TRBV10-2 and TRBJ2-2; D remains unclear. The CDR3 loop spans 15 amino acids. Germline-derived CDR1 and CDR2 are WSHSY and SAAADI. Trimming cost V 3 bases and J 4 bases, with 12 bases left between them.